Below are 28 T cell receptor beta chains sequenced from a single sample in a study of T-cell memory formation after mild COVID-19. In TCRdb, the 5' RACE reads were re-called with MiXCR into one record per CDR3 protein. The top ten hold 22% of the sample, which has about 400,000 distinct CDR3 sequences, around an eighth seen once. The sequencing input was PBMCs or a T cell subset sorted from them (not recorded which). All receptors come from a man aged 18 to 30 who had mild COVID-19 (a few samples of this study predate the infection). Cell type and time point are not known.

The chain couples TRBV4-1 to TRBJ2-7, with unresolved D. This CDR3 has 13 amino acids. Per the germline V gene, CDR1 is MGHRA and CDR2 is YSYEKL. V lost 4 bases and J 3 bases, leaving 10 bases between the germline ends. CDR3: CASSPSLSYEQYF. As DNA, the CDR3 is TGCGCCAGCAGCCCCTCCCTAAGCTACGAGCAGTACTTC.

V is TRBV29-1 and J is TRBJ1-1; D gene unclear. The CDR3 is made up of 14 amino acids. V was cut by 7 bases and J by 0 bases, with 15 bases left in between. Per the germline V gene, CDR1 is SQVTM and CDR2 is ANQGSEA. The CDR3 loop reads CSAIDRFMNTEAFF. The CDR3 DNA is TGCAGCGCGATAGACCGATTCATGAACACTGAAGCTTTCTTT.

This clonotype showed up just a few times. The J gene is TRBJ2-2, the V gene TRBV7-6; 7 bases align to TRBD2. The germline CDR1 and CDR2 sequences are SGHVS and FNYEAQ. CDR3 length: 17 residues. Unmatched junction bases numbered 9, after V lost 5 bases and J lost 0 bases. CDR3 residues: CASSPSLAGANTGELFF. In DNA form, the CDR3 reads TGTGCCAGCAGCCCCTCACTGGCGGGGGCGAACACCGGGGAGCTGTTTTTT. Looking up the rest from reference TRBV7-6 and TRBJ2-2 gives the full variable domain: GAGVSQSPRYKVTKRGQDVALRCDPISGHVSLYWYRQALGQGPEFLTYFNYEAQQDKSGLPNDRFSAERPEGSISTLTIQRTEQRDSAMYRCASSPSLAGANTGELFFGEGSRLTVL.

In this sample, this clonotype turned up many times. This chain uses TRBV15 with TRBJ1-2, with a possible D match to TRBD1 (6 bases). Germline CDR1 LNHNV, CDR2 YYDKDF (reference sequence). The CDR3 contains 13 residues. V was cut by 0 bases and J by 8 bases, with 10 bases left in between. The CDR3 bases are TGTGCCACCAGCAGAGACGAGGGGGAGGGCTACACCTTC. Translating it yields CATSRDEGEGYTF.

The rearrangement uses TRBV19 and TRBJ2-2; TRBD2 aligns across 8 bases. Losses at the gene ends were 7 bases for V and 1 base for J; bases not matched to a gene: 5. The CDR3 is made up of 15 amino acids. Germline CDR1 is LNHDA and CDR2 is SQIVND (reference sequence). CDR3 coding DNA: TGTGCCAGTATGAGGAGCGGGGGGAACACCGGGGAGCTGTTTTTT. It is translated as CASMRSGGNTGELFF.

The chain combines TRBV7-2 with TRBJ2-2, with 8 bases identical to TRBD2. Germline assignment: CDR1 SGHTA and CDR2 FQGNSA. J was trimmed by 7 bases and V by 1 base; bases with no gene match: 11. The CDR3 covers 17 residues. The CDR3 DNA follows: TGTGCCAGCAGCTTAGTTCACGGGGGGGATTTCGGCGGGGAGCTGTTTTTT. Protein product: CASSLVHGGDFGGELFF. The full variable domain, with the rest looked up from reference TRBV7-2 and TRBJ2-2, is GAGVSQSPSNKVTEKGKDVELRCDPISGHTALYWYRQSLGQGLEFLIYFQGNSAPDKSGLPSDRFSAERTGGSVSTLTIQRTQQEDSAVYLCASSLVHGGDFGGELFFGEGSRLTVL.

The chain uses TRBV5-4 and TRBJ2-5; TRBD2 aligns across 7 bases. The CDR3 totals 13 residues. Looked up from germline, CDR1 is SGHNT and CDR2 is YYREEE (reference sequence). The junction had 3 bases not matched to a gene; V was cut back by 5 bases and J by 2 bases. DNA for the CDR3: TGTGCCAGCAGAACTAGCGTACAAGAGACCCAGTACTTC. Residues: CASRTSVQETQYF.

Only a few counts were recorded for this clonotype. J is TRBJ2-5 and V is TRBV9; 8 bases align to TRBD1. CDR1 SGDLS and CDR2 YYNGEE come from the germline V gene. The CDR3 spans 13 residues. V shed 3 bases, J shed 5 bases, and the junction held 3 bases outside the gene matches. The CDR3 bases are TGTGCCAGCAGCGCGACAGGGGTTGAGACCCAGTACTTC. This codes for CASSATGVETQYF.

This clonotype was observed at least ten times. This chain joins TRBV6-6 and TRBJ2-3; possibly TRBD2 for D (5 bases). The CDR3 sequence is 15 residues long. V was trimmed by 2 bases and J by 2 bases, leaving 11 bases between them. Germline V gene lookup returns CDR1 MNHNY and CDR2 SVGAGI (reference sequence). The CDR3 nucleotides read TGTGCCAGCAGTTACCATGGGAGAAACACAGATACGCAGTATTTT. It encodes CASSYHGRNTDTQYF.

This clonotype showed up just a few times. The rearrangement links TRBV28 to TRBJ1-1; no definite D call. The CDR3 consists of 12 residues. CDR1 and CDR2 (germline): MDHEN, SYDVKM. Trimming removed 5 bases at V and 11 bases at J, with 15 bases between. The CDR3: CASSISEWAAFF. The CDR3 bases are TGTGCCAGCAGTATATCTGAGTGGGCGGCTTTCTTT.

This clonotype was detected a few times. This rearrangement joins TRBV11-2 to TRBJ2-1; the D gene could be TRBD1 or TRBD2 (5 bases each). Trimming cost V 5 bases and J 5 bases, with 19 bases left between them. CDR1 SGHAT and CDR2 FQNNGV come from the germline V gene. The CDR3 sequence is 16 residues long. This CDR3 is CASSKVRGRFHNEQFF. The CDR3 DNA is TGTGCCAGCAGCAAGGTGAGGGGCCGGTTCCACAATGAGCAGTTCTTC. The whole variable domain, remainder taken from reference TRBV11-2 and TRBJ2-1, is EAGVAQSPRYKIIEKRQSVAFWCNPISGHATLYWYQQILGQGPKLLIQFQNNGVVDDSQLPKDRFSAERLKGVDSTLKIQPAKLEDSAVYLCASSKVRGRFHNEQFFGPGTRLTVL.

This clonotype was counted only a few times. The CDR3 protein is CASSRDSGREQYF. The CDR3 region has the DNA TGTGCCAGCAGCCGGGACTCCGGTCGAGAGCAGTACTTC. The V and J genes are TRBV3-1 and TRBJ2-7; a possible D gene is TRBD2 (6 bases). V was cut by 4 bases and J by 7 bases, with 14 bases left in between. The V gene's germline CDR1 is LGHDT and CDR2 YNNKEL (reference sequence). This CDR3 has 13 residues.

The rearrangement uses TRBV15 and TRBJ1-5; TRBD1 matches 9 bases. The germline CDR1 and CDR2 sequences are LNHNV and YYDKDF (reference sequence). This CDR3 contains 16 residues. V shed 3 bases, J shed 5 bases, and the junction held 8 bases outside the gene matches. The CDR3 DNA follows: TGTGCCACCAGCAGGGACCGGGACAGGGTTGATCAGCCCCAGCATTTT. Translation: CATSRDRDRVDQPQHF.

This chain uses TRBV7-8 with TRBJ2-5, with D unclear. Trimming removed 3 bases from V and 2 bases from J, with 16 bases in between. This CDR3 spans 16 amino acids. Germline CDR1 reads SGHVS; CDR2 reads FQNEAQ. CDR3 sequence reads: CASSFQNPVPQETQYF. For the CDR3, the DNA is TGTGCCAGCAGCTTTCAAAACCCAGTCCCTCAAGAGACCCAGTACTTC. Using reference TRBV7-8 and TRBJ2-5 for the parts outside the CDR3, the full variable domain is GAGVSQSPRYKVAKRGQDVALRCDPISGHVSLFWYQQALGQGPEFLTYFQNEAQLDKSGLPSDRFFAERPEGSVSTLKIQRTQQEDSAVYLCASSFQNPVPQETQYFGPGTRLLVL.

This chain links TRBV25-1 with TRBJ2-2, with unresolved D. The germline CDR1 and CDR2 sequences are MGHDK and SYGVNS. V was clipped by 5 bases and J by 1 base, with 11 bases between them. This CDR3 contains 15 residues. The CDR3 DNA reads TGTGCCAGCAGTTCCCCCGCAGAGAACACCGGGGAGCTGTTTTTT. Its protein product is CASSSPAENTGELFF.

This clonotype occurred a few times. The CDR3 DNA reads TGTGCCAGCAGGCTCACAGGGGCAGAGACCCAGTACTTC. Translated: CASRLTGAETQYF. The chain uses TRBV7-9 and TRBJ2-5, with TRBD1 matching 7 bases. CDR3 length equals 13 residues. V lost 6 bases and J lost 4; bases outside the gene matches: 5. CDR1 and CDR2 from the germline V gene are SEHNR and FQNEAQ (reference sequence).

This clonotype was observed a handful of times. The chain recombines TRBV6-6 with TRBJ1-2, with D possibly matching TRBD1 (5 bases). The CDR3 extends over 13 amino acids. Trimming removed 6 bases from V and 3 bases from J, with 11 bases in between. In germline, CDR1 is MNHNY, CDR2 SVGAGI (reference sequence). The CDR3 loop is CASRQVTHYGYTF. For the CDR3, the DNA is TGTGCCAGCAGACAGGTTACCCACTATGGCTACACCTTC.

This clonotype was picked up a small number of times. The CDR3 region is CASSTERGGVTDTQYF. The CDR3, as DNA: TGCGCCAGCAGCACAGAGCGGGGGGGAGTGACAGATACGCAGTATTTT. The rearrangement joins TRBV5-1 to TRBJ2-3; 10 bases match TRBD2. After removal of 4 bases from V and 3 bases from J, the junction contained 8 bases not matched to a gene. CDR1 is SGHRS, CDR2 YFSETQ, per germline. The CDR3 runs to 16 residues.

The rearrangement links TRBV12-3 or TRBV12-4 to TRBJ1-4, with 9 bases lining up with TRBD1. J gave up 4 bases and V 1 base, and 7 bases lay outside the gene matches. The CDR3 runs to 17 residues. Here the CDR3 reads CASSLGGQGPYNEKLFF. DNA for the CDR3: TGTGCCAGCAGTTTAGGAGGACAGGGGCCATATAATGAAAAACTGTTTTTT.

There are a few counts of this clonotype. This chain connects TRBV18 to TRBJ2-7; the match to TRBD2 covers 10 bases. The CDR3 runs to 15 residues. J gave up 3 bases and V 3 bases, and 5 bases lay outside the gene matches. Per germline, CDR1 KGHSH and CDR2 LQKENI. The CDR3 DNA reads TGTGCCAGCTCACCTACTAGCGGGGAAATCTACGAGCAGTACGTC. Protein: CASSPTSGEIYEQYV.

In this sample, this clonotype turned up many times. CDR3 DNA sequence: TGCGCCAGCAGCTCTCAGGGAGGGAAGATAGGGTCCACTGAAGCTTTCTTT. As protein: CASSSQGGKIGSTEAFF. The chain carries TRBV5-1 and TRBJ1-1, with a weak D call TRBD1 (5 bases). The CDR3 is made up of 17 amino acids. The V and J ends lost 3 bases and 4 bases respectively, with 22 bases between them. Germline loops: CDR1 SGHRS, CDR2 YFSETQ.

This clonotype was counted at least ten times. This chain connects TRBV29-1 to TRBJ2-5; D perhaps matches TRBD1 (6 bases). Germline values: CDR1 SQVTM, CDR2 ANQGSEA. The CDR3 totals 14 residues. The V end lost 4 bases, the J end lost 1 base, and 13 bases lay between the germline ends. This CDR3 reads CSVGGHSSQETQYF. The CDR3 DNA reads as TGCAGCGTTGGGGGGCACAGCTCCCAAGAGACCCAGTACTTC.

The chain employs TRBV18 and TRBJ2-7; D remains ambiguous. Germline V lookup: CDR1 KGHSH, CDR2 LQKENI. V was trimmed by 2 bases and J by 7 bases, leaving 12 bases between them. The CDR3 contains 13 residues. The CDR3 sequence is CASSPAAVGEQYV. In DNA, the CDR3 is TGTGCCAGCTCACCAGCTGCGGTCGGGGAGCAGTACGTC.

There are a few counts of this clonotype. The chain uses TRBV5-1 and TRBJ2-1, with TRBD2 identical over 9 bases. Germline V gene data show CDR1 as SGHRS and CDR2 as YFSETQ. The CDR3 runs to 16 residues. J was trimmed by 2 bases and V by 3 bases; bases with no gene match: 6. DNA of the CDR3: TGCGCCAGCAGCTCGTACAGCGGGGGGCCCTACAATGAGCAGTTCTTC. It yields the protein CASSSYSGGPYNEQFF.

Only a few counts were recorded for this clonotype. This chain uses TRBV10-3 with TRBJ1-1; a weak D match, TRBD1 (5 bases). V was trimmed by 1 base and J by 4 bases, leaving 10 bases between them. This CDR3 is 14 amino acids long. Germline assignment: CDR1 ENHRY and CDR2 SYGVKD. This CDR3 reads CAISEFGGVTEAFF. CDR3 coding DNA: TGTGCCATCAGTGAGTTCGGAGGGGTCACTGAAGCTTTCTTT.

This clonotype was seen a few times. The rearrangement joins TRBV4-2 to TRBJ2-1; 8 bases map to TRBD2. CDR1 is LGHNA, CDR2 YNFKEQ, per germline. V trimming: 2 bases; J trimming: 2 bases; junction bases outside the gene matches: 2. CDR3 length: 15 residues. Here the CDR3 DNA reads TGTGCCAGCAGCCAACTAGCGGGCCCCTACAATGAGCAGTTCTTC. Its protein product is CASSQLAGPYNEQFF.

This rearrangement joins TRBV5-4 to TRBJ1-1; a weak D match, TRBD1 (6 bases). V gave up 0 bases and J gave up 1 base, with 10 bases separating them. The germline CDR1 and CDR2 sequences are SGHNT and YYREEE (reference sequence). This CDR3 spans 15 amino acids. CDR3 loop: CASSLAEGGNTEAFF. Written as DNA, the CDR3 is TGTGCCAGCAGCTTGGCAGAGGGGGGGAACACTGAAGCTTTCTTT. Supplemented by reference TRBV5-4 and TRBJ1-1, the full variable domain reads ETGVTQSPTHLIKTRGQQVTLRCSSQSGHNTVSWYQQALGQGPQFIFQYYREEENGRGNFPPRFSGLQFPNYSSELNVNALELDDSALYLCASSLAEGGNTEAFFGQGTRLTVV.

The table lists this clonotype with a few counts. The genes are TRBV28 and TRBJ1-1; D unclear. The V and J ends lost 10 bases and 7 bases respectively, with 13 bases between them. The CDR3 loop spans 11 amino acids. The germline V gene encodes CDR1 MDHEN and CDR2 SYDVKM. The CDR3 nucleotides read TGTGCCACCACACCGCGCAATGAAGCTTTCTTT. This gives the protein CATTPRNEAFF.